The text below deals with one T cell receptor beta chain. Deletions cut 5 bases from V and 4 bases from J, with 11 bases between. Germline CDR1 reads SGHRS; CDR2 reads YFSETQ. This CDR3 is 13 amino acids long. This record belongs to a study of blood T cells in healthy people across ages. Together with a sample-barcoded 5' primer, a J-beta primer mix was included in a second PCR lasting roughly 6 to 12 cycles. TCRdb ran MiXCR on the 5' RACE reads and lists one entry per CDR3 protein. The profile shows fewer than 2,000,000 distinct CDR3 sequences, roughly two fifths of them singletons. Input material: blood. The chain employs TRBV5-1 and TRBJ2-3; D ambiguous. The source is a human donor in good health. The CDR3 nucleotides read TGCGCCAGCAGGGAGTTAAGGGCAGATACGCAGTATTTT. Its protein is CASRELRADTQYF. Combining the CDR3 with reference TRBV5-1 and TRBJ2-3 gives the whole variable domain KAGVTQTPRYLIKTRGQQVTLSCSPISGHRSVSWYQQTPGQGLQFLFEYFSETQRNKGNFPGRFSGRQFSNSRSEMNVSTLELGDSALYLCASRELRADTQYFGPGTRLTVL.